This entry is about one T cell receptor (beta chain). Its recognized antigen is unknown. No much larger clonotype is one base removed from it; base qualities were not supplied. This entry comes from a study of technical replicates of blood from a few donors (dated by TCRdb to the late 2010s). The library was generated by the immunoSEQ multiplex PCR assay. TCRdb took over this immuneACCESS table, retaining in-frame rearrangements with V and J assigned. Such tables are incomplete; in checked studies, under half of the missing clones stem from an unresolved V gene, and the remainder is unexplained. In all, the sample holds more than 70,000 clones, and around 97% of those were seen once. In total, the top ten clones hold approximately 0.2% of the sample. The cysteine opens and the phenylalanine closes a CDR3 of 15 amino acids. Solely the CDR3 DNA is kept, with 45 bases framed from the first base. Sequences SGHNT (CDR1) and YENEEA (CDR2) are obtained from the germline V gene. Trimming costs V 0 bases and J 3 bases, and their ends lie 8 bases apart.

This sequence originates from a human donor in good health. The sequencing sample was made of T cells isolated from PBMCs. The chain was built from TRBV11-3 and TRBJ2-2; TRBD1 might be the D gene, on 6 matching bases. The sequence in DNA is TGTGCCAGCAGCTTAGAGTACAGGGACACCGGGGAGCTGTTTTTT. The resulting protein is CASSLEYRDTGELFF.